This T cell receptor beta chain was identified during a study of blood T cell repertoires in COVID-19. Looking at the study overall: Whether acute or convalescent, the COVID-19 samples came from the United States, Italy and Spain. Nucleic acid was either cDNA or gDNA, and it came from T cells, B-cell-depleted T cells, or PBMCs.

As processed by the authors: The authors estimated nucleated cell counts from reference gene primer amplification. Using immunoSEQ multiplex PCR, the repertoire was profiled, and TCRdb retains in-frame clones only, with some absent. V, J and clone size are taken as reported in that table, and D and trimming were inferred from the DNA itself. Altogether some 66,000 clones are present, approximately 86% being singletons, with the ten largest covering approximately 6.6%. Germline loops: CDR1 SGHRS, CDR2 YFSETQ. V was clipped by 4 bases and J by 1 base, with 8 bases between them. The CDR3 is 13 residues long.

This chain connects TRBV5-1 to TRBJ1-1, with TRBD1 as a possible D gene (6 bases). The source is a man in his fifties or sixties with active COVID-19. Sequencing was performed on peripheral blood. The DNA for the CDR3 is TGCGCCAGCAGCACACAGGGGAACACTGAAGCTTTCTTT. Its translation: CASSTQGNTEAFF.